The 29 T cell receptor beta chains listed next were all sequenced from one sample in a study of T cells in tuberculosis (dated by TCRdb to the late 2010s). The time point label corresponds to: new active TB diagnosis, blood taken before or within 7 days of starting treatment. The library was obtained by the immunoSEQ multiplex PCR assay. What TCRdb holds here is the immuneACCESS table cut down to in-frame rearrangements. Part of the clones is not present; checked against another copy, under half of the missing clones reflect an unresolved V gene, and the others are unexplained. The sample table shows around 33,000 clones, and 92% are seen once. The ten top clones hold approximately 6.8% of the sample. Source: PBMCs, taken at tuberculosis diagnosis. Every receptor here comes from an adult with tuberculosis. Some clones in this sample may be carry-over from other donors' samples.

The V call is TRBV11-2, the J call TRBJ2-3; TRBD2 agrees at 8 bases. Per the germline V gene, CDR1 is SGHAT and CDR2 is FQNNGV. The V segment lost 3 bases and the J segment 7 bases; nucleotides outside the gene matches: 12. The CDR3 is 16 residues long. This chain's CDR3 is CASSFSGVFRRNTQYF. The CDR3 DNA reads TGTGCCAGCAGCTTTAGCGGGGTTTTTAGGCGTAATACGCAGTATTTT.

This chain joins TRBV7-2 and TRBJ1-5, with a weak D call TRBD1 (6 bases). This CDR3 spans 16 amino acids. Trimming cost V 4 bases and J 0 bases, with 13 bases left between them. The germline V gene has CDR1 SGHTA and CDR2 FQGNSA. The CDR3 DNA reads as TGTGCCAGCAGCTCCCGGGACATTGTTAGCAATCAGCCCCAGCATTTT. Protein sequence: CASSSRDIVSNQPQHF.

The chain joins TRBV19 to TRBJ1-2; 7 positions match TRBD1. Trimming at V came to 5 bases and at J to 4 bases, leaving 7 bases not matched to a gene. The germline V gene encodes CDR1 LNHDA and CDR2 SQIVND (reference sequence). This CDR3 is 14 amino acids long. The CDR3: CASSGGQTFYGYTF. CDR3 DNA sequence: TGTGCCAGTAGTGGGGGACAGACCTTCTATGGCTACACCTTC. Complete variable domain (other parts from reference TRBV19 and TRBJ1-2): DGGITQSPKYLFRKEGQNVTLSCEQNLNHDAMYWYRQDPGQGLRLIYYSQIVNDFQKGDIAEGYSVSREKKESFPLTVTSAQKNPTAFYLCASSGGQTFYGYTFGSGTRLTVV.

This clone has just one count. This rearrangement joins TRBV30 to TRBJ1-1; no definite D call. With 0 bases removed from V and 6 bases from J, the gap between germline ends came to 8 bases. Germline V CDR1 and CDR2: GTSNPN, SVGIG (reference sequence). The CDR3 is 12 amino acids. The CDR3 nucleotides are TGTGCCTGGAGTGTACGGTTGTCTGAAGCTTTCTTT. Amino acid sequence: CAWSVRLSEAFF.

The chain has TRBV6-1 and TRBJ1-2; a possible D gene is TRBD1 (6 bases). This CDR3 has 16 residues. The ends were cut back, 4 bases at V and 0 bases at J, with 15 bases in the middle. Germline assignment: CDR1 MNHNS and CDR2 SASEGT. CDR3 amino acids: CASSVMARGSNYGYTF. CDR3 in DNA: TGTGCCAGCAGTGTCATGGCAAGGGGGTCTAACTATGGCTACACCTTC.

The CDR3 is CATSDGGTYEQYF. DNA for the CDR3: TGTGCCACCAGTGACGGGGGTACCTACGAGCAGTACTTC. The gene calls are TRBV15 and TRBJ2-7; perhaps TRBD2 as D (6 bases). Trimming took 6 bases from V and 2 from J, leaving 11 bases between them. The CDR3 extends over 13 amino acids. Germline V gene lookup returns CDR1 LNHNV and CDR2 YYDKDF (reference sequence).

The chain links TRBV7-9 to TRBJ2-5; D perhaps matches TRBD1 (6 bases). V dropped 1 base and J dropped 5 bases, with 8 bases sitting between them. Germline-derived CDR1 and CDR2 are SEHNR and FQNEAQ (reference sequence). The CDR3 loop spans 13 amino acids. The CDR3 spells CASSLGRGETQYF. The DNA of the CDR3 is TGTGCCAGCAGCTTAGGAAGGGGGGAGACCCAGTACTTC. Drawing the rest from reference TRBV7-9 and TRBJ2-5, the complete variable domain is DTGVSQNPRHKITKRGQNVTFRCDPISEHNRLYWYRQTLGQGPEFLTYFQNEAQLEKSRLLSDRFSAERPKGSFSTLEIQRTEQGDSAMYLCASSLGRGETQYFGPGTRLLVL.

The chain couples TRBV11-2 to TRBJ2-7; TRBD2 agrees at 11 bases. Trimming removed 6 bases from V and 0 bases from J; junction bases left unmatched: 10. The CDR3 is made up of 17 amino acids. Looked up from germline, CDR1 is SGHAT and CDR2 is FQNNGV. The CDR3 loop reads CASRPLGTSGISYEQYF. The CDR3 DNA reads TGTGCCAGCAGACCTCTTGGGACTAGCGGAATCTCCTACGAGCAGTACTTC.

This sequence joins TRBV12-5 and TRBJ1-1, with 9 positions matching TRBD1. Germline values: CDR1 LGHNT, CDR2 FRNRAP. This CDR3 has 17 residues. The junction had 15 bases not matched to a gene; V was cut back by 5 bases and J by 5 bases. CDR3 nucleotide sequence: TGTGCTAGTGGTCTACTAACCGGGGACAGGGTTGTGACTGAAGCTTTCTTT. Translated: CASGLLTGDRVVTEAFF.

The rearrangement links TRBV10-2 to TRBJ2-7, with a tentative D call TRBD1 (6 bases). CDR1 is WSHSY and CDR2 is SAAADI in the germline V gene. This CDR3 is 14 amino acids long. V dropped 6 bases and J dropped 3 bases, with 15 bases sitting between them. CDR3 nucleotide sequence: TGCGCCAGCAGCGCACCGGGACAAATCTACGAGCAGTACTTC. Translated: CASSAPGQIYEQYF.

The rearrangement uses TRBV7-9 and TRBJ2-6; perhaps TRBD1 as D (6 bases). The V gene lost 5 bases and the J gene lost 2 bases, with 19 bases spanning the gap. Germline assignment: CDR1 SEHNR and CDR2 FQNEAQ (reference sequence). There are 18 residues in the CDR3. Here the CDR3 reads CASSQHPQQGTGANVLTF. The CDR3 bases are TGTGCCAGCAGCCAACACCCCCAACAGGGTACTGGGGCCAACGTCCTGACTTTC. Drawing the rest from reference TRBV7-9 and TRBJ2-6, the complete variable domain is DTGVSQNPRHKITKRGQNVTFRCDPISEHNRLYWYRQTLGQGPEFLTYFQNEAQLEKSRLLSDRFSAERPKGSFSTLEIQRTEQGDSAMYLCASSQHPQQGTGANVLTFGAGSRLTVL.

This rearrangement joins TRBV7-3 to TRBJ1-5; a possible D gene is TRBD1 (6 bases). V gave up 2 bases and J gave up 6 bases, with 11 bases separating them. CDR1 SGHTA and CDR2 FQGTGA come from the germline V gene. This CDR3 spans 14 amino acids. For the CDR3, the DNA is TGTGCCAGCAGCTTATTAGGGGGTGGTCAGCCCCAGCATTTT. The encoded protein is CASSLLGGGQPQHF. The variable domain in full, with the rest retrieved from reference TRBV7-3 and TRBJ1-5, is GAGVSQTPSNKVTEKGKYVELRCDPISGHTALYWYRQSLGQGPEFLIYFQGTGAADDSGLPNDRFFAVRPEGSVSTLKIQRTERGDSAVYLCASSLLGGGQPQHFGDGTRLSIL.

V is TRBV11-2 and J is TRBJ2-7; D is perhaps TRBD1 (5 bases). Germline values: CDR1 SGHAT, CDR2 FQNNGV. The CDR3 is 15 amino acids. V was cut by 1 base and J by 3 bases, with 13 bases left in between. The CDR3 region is CASSLAYKGFYEQYF. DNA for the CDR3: TGTGCCAGCAGCTTAGCCTACAAGGGGTTCTACGAGCAGTACTTC.

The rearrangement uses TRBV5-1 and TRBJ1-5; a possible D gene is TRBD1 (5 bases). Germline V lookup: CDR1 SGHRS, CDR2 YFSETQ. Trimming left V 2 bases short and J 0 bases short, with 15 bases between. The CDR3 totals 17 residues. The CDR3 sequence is CASSLGGGRDSNQPQHF. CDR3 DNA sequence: TGCGCCAGCAGCTTAGGTGGTGGCAGGGATAGCAATCAGCCCCAGCATTTT.

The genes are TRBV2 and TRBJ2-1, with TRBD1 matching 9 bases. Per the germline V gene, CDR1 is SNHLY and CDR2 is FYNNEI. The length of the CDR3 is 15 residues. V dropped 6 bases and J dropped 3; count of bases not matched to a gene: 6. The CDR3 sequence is CASSRQTGGYNEQFF. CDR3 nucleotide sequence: TGTGCCAGCAGCCGCCAGACAGGGGGCTACAATGAGCAGTTCTTC.

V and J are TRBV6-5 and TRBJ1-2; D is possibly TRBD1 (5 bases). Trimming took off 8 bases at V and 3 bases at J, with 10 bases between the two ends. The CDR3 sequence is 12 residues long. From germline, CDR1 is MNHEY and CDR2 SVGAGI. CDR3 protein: CASSGGYYGYTF. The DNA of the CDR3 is TGTGCCAGCTCGGGGGGGTACTATGGCTACACCTTC.

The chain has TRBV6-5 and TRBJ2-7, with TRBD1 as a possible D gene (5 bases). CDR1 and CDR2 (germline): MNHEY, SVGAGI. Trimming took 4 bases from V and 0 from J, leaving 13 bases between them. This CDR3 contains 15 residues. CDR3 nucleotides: TGTGCCAGCAGTTCCCCCGGACAAGTCTCCTACGAGCAGTACTTC. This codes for CASSSPGQVSYEQYF.

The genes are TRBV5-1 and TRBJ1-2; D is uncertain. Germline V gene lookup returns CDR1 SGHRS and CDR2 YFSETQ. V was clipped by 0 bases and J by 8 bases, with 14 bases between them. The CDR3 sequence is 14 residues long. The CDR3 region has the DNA TGCGCCAGCAGCTTGGTTACGAAGGGAGGCGGCTACACCTTC. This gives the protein CASSLVTKGGGYTF. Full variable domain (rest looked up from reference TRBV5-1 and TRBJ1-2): KAGVTQTPRYLIKTRGQQVTLSCSPISGHRSVSWYQQTPGQGLQFLFEYFSETQRNKGNFPGRFSGRQFSNSRSEMNVSTLELGDSALYLCASSLVTKGGGYTFGSGTRLTVV.

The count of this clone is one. The CDR3 DNA sequence: TGCGCCAGCAGTAAGCAGGGAAATACTGAAGCTTTCTTT. Translated, it gives CASSKQGNTEAFF. This chain uses TRBV5-1 with TRBJ1-1; TRBD1 is a possible D gene (5 bases). The CDR3 totals 13 residues. Per the germline V gene, CDR1 is SGHRS and CDR2 is YFSETQ. V was clipped by 5 bases and J by 5 bases, with 13 bases between them.

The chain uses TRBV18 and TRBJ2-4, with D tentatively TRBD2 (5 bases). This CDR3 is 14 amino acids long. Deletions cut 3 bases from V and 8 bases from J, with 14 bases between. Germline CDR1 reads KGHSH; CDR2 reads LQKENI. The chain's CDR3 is CASSPRAYRDIQYF. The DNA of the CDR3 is TGTGCCAGCTCACCGAGGGCTTATCGGGACATTCAGTACTTC. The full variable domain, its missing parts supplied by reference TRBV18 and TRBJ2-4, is NAGVMQNPRHLVRRRGQEARLRCSPMKGHSHVYWYRQLPEEGLKFMVYLQKENIIDESGMPKERFSAEFPKEGPSILRIQQVVRGDSAAYFCASSPRAYRDIQYFGAGTRLSVL.

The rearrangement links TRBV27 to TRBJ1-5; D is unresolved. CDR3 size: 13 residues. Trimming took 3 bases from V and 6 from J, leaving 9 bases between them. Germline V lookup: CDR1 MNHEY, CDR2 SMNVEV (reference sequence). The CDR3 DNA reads TGTGCCAGCAGTTTGGCAGTTGGTCAGCCCCAGCATTTT. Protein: CASSLAVGQPQHF.

CDR3: CASSVTSGGMNEQFF. DNA of the CDR3: TGTGCCAGCTCGGTAACTAGCGGGGGGATGAATGAGCAGTTCTTC. This chain joins TRBV2 and TRBJ2-1; 12 nucleotides line up with TRBD2. This CDR3 comprises 15 residues. The trim removed 8 bases at V and 7 bases at J, leaving 9 bases unmatched. CDR1 and CDR2 from the germline V gene are SNHLY and FYNNEI.

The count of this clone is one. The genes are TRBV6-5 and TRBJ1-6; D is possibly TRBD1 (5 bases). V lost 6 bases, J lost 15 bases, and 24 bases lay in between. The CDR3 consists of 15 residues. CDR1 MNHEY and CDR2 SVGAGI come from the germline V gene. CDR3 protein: CASSRTFGEIHNLHF. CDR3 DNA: TGTGCCAGCAGCCGGACATTCGGTGAAATTCATAACCTCCACTTT.

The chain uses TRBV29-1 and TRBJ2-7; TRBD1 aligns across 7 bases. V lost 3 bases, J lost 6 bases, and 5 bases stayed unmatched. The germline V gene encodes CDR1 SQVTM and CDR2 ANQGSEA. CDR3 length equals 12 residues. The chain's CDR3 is CSVDLQGREQYF. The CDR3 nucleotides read TGCAGCGTTGATTTACAGGGGCGCGAGCAGTACTTC.

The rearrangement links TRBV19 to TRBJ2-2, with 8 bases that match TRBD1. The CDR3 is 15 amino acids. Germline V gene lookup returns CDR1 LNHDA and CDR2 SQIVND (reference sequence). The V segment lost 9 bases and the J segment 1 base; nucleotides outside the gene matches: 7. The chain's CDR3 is CASEKTGVNTGELFF. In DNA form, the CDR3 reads TGTGCCAGCGAAAAGACAGGGGTGAACACCGGGGAGCTGTTTTTT. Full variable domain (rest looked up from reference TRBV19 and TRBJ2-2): DGGITQSPKYLFRKEGQNVTLSCEQNLNHDAMYWYRQDPGQGLRLIYYSQIVNDFQKGDIAEGYSVSREKKESFPLTVTSAQKNPTAFYLCASEKTGVNTGELFFGEGSRLTVL.

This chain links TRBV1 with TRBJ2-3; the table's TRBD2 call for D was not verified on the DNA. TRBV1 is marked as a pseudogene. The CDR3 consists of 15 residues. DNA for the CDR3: TGCACCAGCAGCCCCGGGACTAGCGGGATGGATACGCAGTATTTT. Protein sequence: CTSSPGTSGMDTQYF.

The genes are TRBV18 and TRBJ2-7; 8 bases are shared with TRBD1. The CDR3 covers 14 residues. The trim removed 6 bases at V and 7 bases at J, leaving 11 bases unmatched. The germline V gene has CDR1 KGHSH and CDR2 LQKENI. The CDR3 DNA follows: TGTGCCAGCTCCTCGTCCAGGGGGCAGGAAGAGCAGTACTTC. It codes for CASSSSRGQEEQYF.

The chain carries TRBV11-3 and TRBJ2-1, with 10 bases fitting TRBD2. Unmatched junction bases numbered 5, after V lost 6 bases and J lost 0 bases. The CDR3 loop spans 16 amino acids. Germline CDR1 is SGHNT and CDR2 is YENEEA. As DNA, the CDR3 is TGTGCCAGCAGTCCTAGCGGGGGAAGCTCCTACAATGAGCAGTTCTTC. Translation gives CASSPSGGSSYNEQFF. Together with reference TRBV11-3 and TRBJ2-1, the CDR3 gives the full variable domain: EAGVVQSPRYKIIEKKQPVAFWCNPISGHNTLYWYLQNLGQGPELLIRYENEEAVDDSQLPKDRFSAERLKGVDSTLKIQPAELGDSAVYLCASSPSGGSSYNEQFFGPGTRLTVL.

The CDR3, as DNA: TGTGCCAGCAGCTTAGGACCGAAGGGGCGATGGAGCTACGAGCAGTACTTC. It is translated as CASSLGPKGRWSYEQYF. The rearrangement links TRBV11-2 to TRBJ2-7; D is perhaps TRBD1 (5 bases). Germline CDR1 and CDR2: SGHAT and FQNNGV. The ends were cut back, 1 base at V and 3 bases at J, with 19 bases in the middle. The CDR3 contains 17 residues.